This paragraph reports one T cell receptor beta chain. These data come from a study of blood T cell repertoires in COVID-19. This CDR3 is 15 amino acids long. The V end lost 1 base, the J end lost 2 bases, and 12 bases lay between the germline ends. Germline assignment: CDR1 SGHAT and CDR2 FQNNGV. Repertoires were generated with immunoSEQ multiplex PCR, while TCRdb's copy carries only in-frame clones and drops some. Of 250,000 or so clones in the sample, over 75% were seen once. The material sequenced was peripheral blood. The chain joins TRBV11-2 to TRBJ2-7, with a weak D call TRBD2 (5 bases). This TCR derives from a man aged 30-40 years who had recovered from COVID-19. The CDR3 DNA reads TGTGCCAGCAGCTTAGGACTAAACCGCCCCTACGAGCAGTACGTC. Amino acids: CASSLGLNRPYEQYV.